The 7 T cell receptor beta chains listed next were all sequenced from one sample in a study of PD-1 blockade in classical Hodgkin lymphoma. The assay was immunoSEQ multiplex PCR, and TCRdb's table has in-frame clones only and misses some. The data show 25,000 to 30,000 clones, around 82% seen once. Each patient experienced a relapse that followed autologous stem cell transplantation, and brentuximab vedotin exposure varied. Sample: peripheral blood mononuclear cells (PBMCs), taken before the second cycle of nivolumab. These receptors originate from a human donor with classical Hodgkin lymphoma.

The V and J genes are TRBV7-2 and TRBJ1-5; D gene ambiguous. Germline values: CDR1 SGHTA, CDR2 FQGNSA. The CDR3 consists of 13 residues. Trimming shortened V by 1 base and J by 4 bases, and 5 bases separated the two germline ends. The CDR3 DNA reads TGTGCCAGCAGCTTAGAACTAAATCAGCCCCAGCATTTT. Its translation is CASSLELNQPQHF.

The rearrangement links TRBV6-5 to TRBJ2-1, with 7 bases identical to TRBD1. Germline assignment: CDR1 MNHEY and CDR2 SVGAGI. The V segment lost 6 bases and the J segment 0 bases; nucleotides outside the gene matches: 5. The CDR3 runs 15 residues. CDR3 nucleotides: TGTGCCAGCAGGTCGACAGGGAGCTCCTACAATGAGCAGTTCTTC. This sequence encodes CASRSTGSSYNEQFF.

This clone has only one observation. The V gene is TRBV7-9, the J gene TRBJ1-4; no clear D. The V gene lost 1 base and the J gene lost 4 bases, with 13 bases spanning the gap. The germline gives CDR1 SEHNR, CDR2 FQNEAQ (reference sequence). There are 16 residues in the CDR3. Written as DNA, the CDR3 is TGTGCCAGCAGCTTAGGGCGAGCGCTCGTTAATGAAAAACTGTTTTTT. Translation gives CASSLGRALVNEKLFF.

V gene TRBV6-1 combines with J gene TRBJ1-1, with 7 bases fitting TRBD1. Trimming removed 6 bases from V and 7 bases from J; junction bases left unmatched: 2. The CDR3 totals 11 residues. Germline CDR1 and CDR2: MNHNS and SASEGT. The CDR3 DNA is TGTGCCAGCAGGCGGACAGGTGAAGCTTTCTTT. Translated, it gives CASRRTGEAFF.

The CDR3 is CASSLVSAMGGKLFF. In DNA, the CDR3 is TGTGCCAGCAGCTTAGTATCGGCTATGGGAGGAAAACTGTTTTTT. The gene calls are TRBV7-9 and TRBJ1-4; D remains ambiguous. Looked up from germline, CDR1 is SEHNR and CDR2 is FQNEAQ (reference sequence). Trimming cost V 1 base and J 10 bases, with 16 bases left between them. CDR3 size: 15 residues.

This chain uses TRBV15 with TRBJ2-3, with 7 positions matching TRBD1. Germline V lookup: CDR1 LNHNV, CDR2 YYDKDF (reference sequence). V lost 5 bases, J lost 2 bases, and 7 bases stayed unmatched. This CDR3 has 15 residues. The CDR3, as DNA: TGTGCCACCAGCTCCCGGGACAGACTCACAGATACGCAGTATTTT. It yields the protein CATSSRDRLTDTQYF.

The J gene is TRBJ2-5, the V gene TRBV4-2, with D unclear. Germline loops: CDR1 LGHNA, CDR2 YNFKEQ. There are 14 residues in the CDR3. The germline V and J ends were trimmed by 4 bases and 5 bases, with 14 bases remaining between them. Written as DNA, the CDR3 is TGTGCCAGCAGCCCCCTGGGCACCAGGGAGACCCAGTACTTC. Translation: CASSPLGTRETQYF.